The entry that follows covers one T cell receptor beta chain sequence. Its antigen is not known. PCR was performed a second time for about 7 to 12 cycles using a sample-barcoded 5' primer and a J-beta primer mix. TCRdb re-derived calls from the 5' RACE reads in MiXCR, one entry per CDR3 protein. In the table there are 1.5 million to 2 million distinct CDR3 sequences, roughly 30% of which are singletons. This specimen comes from a study of blood T cells in healthy people across ages. Overall study findings and caveats: A roughly linear age-dependent decrease characterized TCR beta diversity per million T cells.

The V and J ends lost 0 bases and 0 bases respectively, with 14 bases between them. The CDR3 sequence is 18 residues long. The V gene's germline CDR1 is SGHDN and CDR2 FVKESK. The chain has TRBV14 and TRBJ1-4; unclear D gene. The clonotype originates from a woman in her thirties in good health. The material sequenced was blood. The CDR3 region has the DNA TGTGCCAGCAGCCAAGATCGGGTTTCGGGTGCAACTAATGAAAAACTGTTTTTT. Its protein is CASSQDRVSGATNEKLFF. The full variable domain, with the rest looked up from reference TRBV14 and TRBJ1-4, is EAGVTQFPSHSVIEKGQTVTLRCDPISGHDNLYWYRRVMGKEIKFLLHFVKESKQDESGMPNNRFLAERTGGTYSTLKVQPAELEDSGVYFCASSQDRVSGATNEKLFFGSGTQLSVL.